The present T cell receptor (beta chain) was sequenced within a study of graft-versus-host responses after intestinal transplantation. The CDR3 is 13 amino acids. CDR1 SGHNT and CDR2 YYREEE come from the germline V gene (reference sequence). Between the trimmed V and J ends, which lost 4 bases and 2 bases, there was a span of 9 bases. This clone has just one count. Profiling relied on immunoSEQ multiplex PCR, and the TCRdb table lists in-frame clones only, not all of them. The table includes about 39,000 clones, more than 80% detected once. Sample: PBMCs, taken less than 750 days after intestinal transplantation. The rearrangement uses TRBV5-4 and TRBJ1-2, with D unclear. The sequence came from a human patient who received an intestinal transplant, so some T cells may come from the graft donor. This chain's CDR3 is CASSLDVNYGYTF. The CDR3 DNA sequence: TGTGCCAGCAGCCTGGATGTGAACTATGGCTACACCTTC.